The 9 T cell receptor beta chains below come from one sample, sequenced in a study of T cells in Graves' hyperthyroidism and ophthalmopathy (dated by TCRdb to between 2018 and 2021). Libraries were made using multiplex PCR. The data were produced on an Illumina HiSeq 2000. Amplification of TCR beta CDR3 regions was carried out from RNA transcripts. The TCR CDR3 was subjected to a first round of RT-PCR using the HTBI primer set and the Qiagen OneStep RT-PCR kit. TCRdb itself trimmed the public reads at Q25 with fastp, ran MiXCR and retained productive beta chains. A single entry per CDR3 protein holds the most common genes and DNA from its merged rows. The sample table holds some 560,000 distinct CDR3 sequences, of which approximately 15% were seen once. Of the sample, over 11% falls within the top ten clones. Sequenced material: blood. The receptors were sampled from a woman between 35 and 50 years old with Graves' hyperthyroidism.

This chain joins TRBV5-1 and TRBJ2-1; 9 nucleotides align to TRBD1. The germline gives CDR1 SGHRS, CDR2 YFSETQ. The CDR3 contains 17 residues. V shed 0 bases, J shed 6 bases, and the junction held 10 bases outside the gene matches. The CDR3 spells CASSLGERTGERNEQFF. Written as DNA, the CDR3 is TGCGCCAGCAGCTTGGGGGAAAGGACAGGGGAGCGCAATGAGCAGTTCTTC.

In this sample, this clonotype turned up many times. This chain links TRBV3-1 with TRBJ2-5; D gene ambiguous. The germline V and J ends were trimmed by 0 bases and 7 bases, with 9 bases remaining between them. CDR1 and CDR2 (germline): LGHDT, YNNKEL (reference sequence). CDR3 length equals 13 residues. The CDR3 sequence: CASSQDFTSTQYF. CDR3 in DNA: TGTGCCAGCAGCCAAGATTTCACATCGACCCAGTACTTC.

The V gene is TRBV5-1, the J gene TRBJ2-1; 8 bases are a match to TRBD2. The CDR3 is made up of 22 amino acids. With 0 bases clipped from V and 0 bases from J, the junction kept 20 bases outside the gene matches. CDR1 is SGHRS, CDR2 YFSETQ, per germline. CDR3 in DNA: TGCGCCAGCAGCTTGGTCCCGATCGGGGGCGGGAGGTCCCGTAGCTCCTACAATGAGCAGTTCTTC. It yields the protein CASSLVPIGGGRSRSSYNEQFF.

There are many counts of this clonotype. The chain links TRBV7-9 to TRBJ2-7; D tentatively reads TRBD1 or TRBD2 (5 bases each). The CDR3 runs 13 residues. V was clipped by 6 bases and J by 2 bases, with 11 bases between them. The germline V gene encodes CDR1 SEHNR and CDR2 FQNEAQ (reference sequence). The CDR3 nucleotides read TGTGCCAGCAGTTCAGGGACCCCCTACGAGCAGTACTTC. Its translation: CASSSGTPYEQYF.

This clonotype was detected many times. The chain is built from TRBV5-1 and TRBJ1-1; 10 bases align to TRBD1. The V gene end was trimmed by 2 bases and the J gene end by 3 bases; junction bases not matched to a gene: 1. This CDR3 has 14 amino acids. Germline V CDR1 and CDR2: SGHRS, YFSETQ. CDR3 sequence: CASSLGTGDTEAFF. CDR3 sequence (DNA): TGCGCCAGCAGCTTAGGGACAGGGGACACTGAAGCTTTCTTT.

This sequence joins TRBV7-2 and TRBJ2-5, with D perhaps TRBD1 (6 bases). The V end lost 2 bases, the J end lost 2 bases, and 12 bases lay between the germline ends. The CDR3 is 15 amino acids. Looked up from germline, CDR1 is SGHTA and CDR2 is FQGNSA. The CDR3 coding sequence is TGTGCCAGCAGCTTAAGGGCCAGGGGACAAGAGACCCAGTACTTC. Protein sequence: CASSLRARGQETQYF.

The CDR3 loop reads CSASQTVGETQYF. CDR3 DNA sequence: TGCAGTGCTAGTCAGACTGTCGGAGAGACCCAGTACTTC. This chain connects TRBV20-1 to TRBJ2-5; no firm D call. The CDR3 loop spans 13 amino acids. The V end lost 3 bases, the J end lost 4 bases, and 12 bases lay between the germline ends. Germline CDR1 reads DFQATT; CDR2 reads SNEGSKA (reference sequence).

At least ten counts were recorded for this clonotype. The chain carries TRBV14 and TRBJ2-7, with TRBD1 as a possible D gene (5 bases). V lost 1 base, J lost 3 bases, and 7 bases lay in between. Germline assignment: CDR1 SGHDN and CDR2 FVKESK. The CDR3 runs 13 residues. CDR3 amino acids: CASSQVDSYEQYF. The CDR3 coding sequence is TGTGCCAGCAGCCAAGTCGACAGCTACGAGCAGTACTTC.

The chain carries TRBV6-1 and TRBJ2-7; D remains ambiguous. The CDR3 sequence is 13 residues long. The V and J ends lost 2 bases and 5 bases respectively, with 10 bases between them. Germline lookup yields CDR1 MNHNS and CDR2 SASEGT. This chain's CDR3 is CASSENRWDEQYF. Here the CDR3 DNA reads TGTGCCAGCAGTGAAAACCGATGGGACGAGCAGTACTTC.